There are many counts of the clone carrying this T cell receptor (beta chain). No antigen is known for it. This entry belongs to a study of metastatic and nonmetastatic thyroid tumors. Study overall: For malignant and benign thyroid patients, tumor or nodule tissue and blood were the sources whose repertoires were compared.

Original processing notes: Differences in CDR3 between clinicopathological groups were drawn on to build a classifier intended to discriminate distant-metastatic papillary thyroid cancer patients. TCRdb reanalyzed the PCR reads with MiXCR. TCRdb's processing, not the authors', yielded these V and J calls. The repertoire holds 30,000 to 40,000 clones, with 25% to 30% as singletons. Patients were all untreated before their thyroid surgery. The V gene lost 0 bases and the J gene lost 0 bases, with 4 bases spanning the gap. Germline CDR1 MRHNA, CDR2 SNTAGT. The CDR3 is 14 residues long. Overall study results and limits: The study reportedly found significantly higher TCR beta diversity in malignant thyroid tumors than benign nodules, in blood and tumor.

The TCR originated in a female donor with papillary thyroid cancer or a benign thyroid nodule (not recorded which). Some clones in this sample may be carry-over from other donors' samples. The sequenced sample consisted of blood. The genes are TRBV6-4 and TRBJ2-3; D uncertain. The CDR3 is CASSDSLSTDTQYF. Written as DNA, the CDR3 is TGTGCCAGCAGTGACTCGTTAAGCACAGATACGCAGTATTTT.